The 19 T cell receptor beta chains below were found in one sample sequenced in a study of response to subunit inactivated influenza vaccine. TCRdb recomputed calls from the RT-PCR reads with MiXCR, one row per CDR3 protein. The table lists fewer than 350,000 distinct CDR3 sequences, 20% to 25% of them singletons. The sample consisted of PBMCs from blood, taken about 19 months after vaccination. The receptor set was obtained from a man between 50 and 75 years old who received an inactivated influenza vaccine.

The V and J genes are TRBV2 and TRBJ2-2, with 7 positions matching TRBD1. Germline CDR1 SNHLY, CDR2 FYNNEI. The CDR3 has 15 residues. V shed 7 bases, J shed 0 bases, and the junction held 5 bases outside the gene matches. Here the CDR3 reads CASKIGQANTGELFF. The CDR3 region has the DNA TGTGCCAGCAAAATCGGACAGGCGAACACCGGGGAGCTGTTTTTT.

A few counts support this clonotype. The V gene is TRBV20-1, the J gene TRBJ1-1; D ambiguous. The V gene's germline CDR1 is DFQATT and CDR2 SNEGSKA (reference sequence). V was clipped by 5 bases and J by 5 bases, with 9 bases between them. The CDR3 loop spans 11 amino acids. CDR3 nucleotide sequence: TGCAGTGCTCGGCCGAGGACTGAAGCTTTCTTT. Amino acids: CSARPRTEAFF.

J is TRBJ1-2 and V is TRBV20-1; perhaps TRBD1 as D (5 bases). V was trimmed by 6 bases and J by 1 base, leaving 9 bases between them. Germline V gene lookup returns CDR1 DFQATT and CDR2 SNEGSKA (reference sequence). This CDR3 contains 12 residues. CDR3 in DNA: TGCAGTGCCGGGGACGTTAACTATGGCTACACCTTC. Its translation is CSAGDVNYGYTF.

This clonotype was picked up a small number of times. The V and J genes are TRBV6-2 or TRBV6-3 and TRBJ2-7; 10 bases match TRBD1. Germline trimming cut 0 bases from V and 2 bases from J; bases unmatched to any gene: 10. In germline, CDR1 is MNHEY, CDR2 SVGEGT. The CDR3 spans 18 residues. This chain's CDR3 is CASSYSLRTGTGAYEQYF. CDR3 nucleotides: TGTGCCAGCAGTTACTCACTACGGACCGGGACAGGGGCCTACGAGCAGTACTTC.

This clonotype was seen only a few times. The chain is built from TRBV6-5 and TRBJ1-5; D gene unclear. CDR1 is MNHEY, CDR2 SVGAGI, per germline. V lost 0 bases and J lost 5, with 8 bases in between. CDR3 length: 14 amino acids. CDR3 region: CASSYSTSHQPQHF. The CDR3 coding sequence is TGTGCCAGCAGTTACTCAACAAGCCATCAGCCCCAGCATTTT.

The chain has TRBV20-1 and TRBJ2-1, with D possibly TRBD2 on 5 matching bases. Germline lookup yields CDR1 DFQATT and CDR2 SNEGSKA (reference sequence). Trimming cost V 3 bases and J 2 bases, with 8 bases left between them. CDR3 size: 13 residues. The CDR3 sequence: CSARRGPYNEQFF. DNA for the CDR3: TGCAGTGCTAGGCGAGGGCCCTACAATGAGCAGTTCTTC.

This clonotype was seen only a few times. J is TRBJ1-1 and V is TRBV6-2 or TRBV6-3; no reliable D call. CDR3 length equals 12 residues. Germline V gene data show CDR1 as MNHEY and CDR2 as SVGEGT. Deletions cut 6 bases from V and 5 bases from J, with 10 bases between. CDR3 amino acids: CASRSSDTEAFF. CDR3 DNA sequence: TGTGCCAGCAGATCATCGGATACTGAAGCTTTCTTT.

The V call is TRBV18, the J call TRBJ1-2; 10 bases agree with TRBD1. V shed 1 base and J 8 bases; nucleotides not matched to a gene: 10. The V gene's germline CDR1 is KGHSH and CDR2 LQKENI. The CDR3 loop spans 16 amino acids. This chain's CDR3 is CASSPRSPGQGDGYTF. CDR3 nucleotides: TGTGCCAGCTCACCACGGTCCCCCGGACAGGGGGACGGCTACACCTTC.

V usage is TRBV7-2 and J usage is TRBJ1-6; D remains ambiguous. Between the trimmed V and J ends, which lost 4 bases and 8 bases, there was a span of 9 bases. The germline V gene has CDR1 SGHTA and CDR2 FQGNSA. The CDR3 is made up of 13 amino acids. The CDR3 loop reads CASSSRTYSPLHF. The CDR3 DNA reads as TGTGCCAGCAGCTCCCGGACCTATTCACCCCTCCACTTT.

This clonotype was seen only a few times. This chain joins TRBV15 and TRBJ2-5; TRBD2 is a possible D gene (6 bases). Trimming removed 4 bases at V and 0 bases at J, with 12 bases between. Germline V gives CDR1 LNHNV, CDR2 YYDKDF (reference sequence). This CDR3 has 15 residues. The CDR3 region has the DNA TGTGCCACCAGCAAATACCGGGACTACCAAGAGACCCAGTACTTC. Translation gives CATSKYRDYQETQYF.

This clonotype has only a few counts. This chain links TRBV5-1 with TRBJ2-4; 14 bases fit TRBD2. The CDR3 extends over 18 amino acids. The V segment lost 0 bases and the J segment 3 bases; nucleotides outside the gene matches: 5. Germline assignment: CDR1 SGHRS and CDR2 YFSETQ. CDR3: CASSLGLAGGLGKNIQYF. CDR3 in DNA: TGCGCCAGCAGCTTGGGACTAGCGGGAGGGCTTGGCAAAAACATTCAGTACTTC. Based on the CDR3 plus reference TRBV5-1 and TRBJ2-4, the full variable domain is KAGVTQTPRYLIKTRGQQVTLSCSPISGHRSVSWYQQTPGQGLQFLFEYFSETQRNKGNFPGRFSGRQFSNSRSEMNVSTLELGDSALYLCASSLGLAGGLGKNIQYFGAGTRLSVL.

The chain is built from TRBV3-1 and TRBJ2-5, with a tentative D call TRBD2 (5 bases). The V end lost 3 bases, the J end lost 9 bases, and 11 bases lay between the germline ends. This CDR3 is built from 12 residues. Germline V gene lookup returns CDR1 LGHDT and CDR2 YNNKEL (reference sequence). The CDR3 is CASSHPPGSQYF. The CDR3 DNA follows: TGTGCCAGCAGCCACCCTCCGGGATCCCAGTACTTC.

This clonotype was counted many times. The rearrangement uses TRBV7-9 and TRBJ1-1; 10 nucleotides line up with TRBD1. V trimming: 5 bases; J trimming: 0 bases; junction bases outside the gene matches: 9. Per the germline V gene, CDR1 is SEHNR and CDR2 is FQNEAQ (reference sequence). The CDR3 consists of 17 residues. CDR3 nucleotides: TGTGCCAGCAGCCGTGGACAGGGGGACCTTTTGAACACTGAAGCTTTCTTT. Residues: CASSRGQGDLLNTEAFF.

The chain couples TRBV19 to TRBJ2-4, with 8 bases aligning to TRBD1. V lost 6 bases and J lost 3; bases outside the gene matches: 4. The CDR3 runs 14 residues. Germline loops: CDR1 LNHDA, CDR2 SQIVND (reference sequence). The CDR3 here is CASRTGVGKNIQYF. CDR3 DNA: TGTGCCAGTAGGACAGGGGTGGGCAAAAACATTCAGTACTTC.

The chain employs TRBV6-5 and TRBJ1-2; D is uncertain. V was pared by 6 bases and J by 2 bases, with 7 bases between. The germline V gene has CDR1 MNHEY and CDR2 SVGAGI. The CDR3 has 12 amino acids. Written as DNA, the CDR3 is TGTGCCAGCAGCACGATCAACTATGGCTACACCTTC. Its translation is CASSTINYGYTF.

This clonotype was detected many times. The chain carries TRBV12-3 or TRBV12-4 and TRBJ2-1, with TRBD2 matching over 10 bases. CDR3 length: 21 residues. Trimming took 1 base from V and 2 from J; bases not matched to a gene: 17. CDR3 nucleotide sequence: TGTGCCAGCAGTTTAGTGAACAGGTTAGCGGGAGGCGGGGGGGCCTACAATGAGCAGTTCTTC. This codes for CASSLVNRLAGGGGAYNEQFF.

V gene TRBV15 combines with J gene TRBJ2-2; D remains ambiguous. This CDR3 has 12 amino acids. The V end was cut by 2 bases, the J end by 7 bases, with 5 bases between. Germline values: CDR1 LNHNV, CDR2 YYDKDF (reference sequence). This CDR3 reads CATSRRVGELFF. CDR3 in DNA: TGTGCCACCAGCAGACGCGTCGGGGAGCTGTTTTTT.

J is TRBJ2-3 and V is TRBV19, with a tentative D call TRBD1 (6 bases). Germline-derived CDR1 and CDR2 are LNHDA and SQIVND (reference sequence). The germline V and J ends were trimmed by 3 bases and 2 bases, with 12 bases remaining between them. The CDR3 spans 15 residues. CDR3 region: CASSMGAGLTDTQYF. CDR3 DNA: TGTGCCAGTAGTATGGGGGCTGGGCTCACAGATACGCAGTATTTT. Based on the CDR3 plus reference TRBV19 and TRBJ2-3, the full variable domain is DGGITQSPKYLFRKEGQNVTLSCEQNLNHDAMYWYRQDPGQGLRLIYYSQIVNDFQKGDIAEGYSVSREKKESFPLTVTSAQKNPTAFYLCASSMGAGLTDTQYFGPGTRLTVL.

For this clonotype: Possible read error: a much larger clone is one base away. The genes are TRBV20-1 and TRBJ1-1; tentatively, D is TRBD1 (6 bases). Germline loops: CDR1 DFQATT, CDR2 SNEGSKA (reference sequence). CDR3 length: 15 amino acids. CDR3 in DNA: TGCAGTGCTAGAGGCGGACACAGGGCGGACACTGAAGCTTTATTT. It codes for CSARGGHRADTEALF.